Following are 19 T cell receptor beta chains from one sample sequenced in a study of cytomegalovirus exposure and HLA in healthy donors. Sequenced by immunoSEQ multiplex PCR; TCRdb stores in-frame clones only, minus some. The repertoire holds 170,000 or so clones, with 85% as singletons. Specimen: PBMCs. The receptor source for this set is a young man in good health and CMV-seropositive.

The genes are TRBV7-8 and TRBJ2-7; 8 positions agree with TRBD2. The V gene end was trimmed by 1 base and the J gene end by 12 bases; junction bases not matched to a gene: 14. The germline V gene has CDR1 SGHVS and CDR2 FQNEAQ. The CDR3 is 15 amino acids. CDR3 residues: CASSLGLGASGFPYF. CDR3 bases: TGTGCCAGCAGCTTAGGATTAGGTGCTAGCGGGTTTCCGTACTTC.

J is TRBJ2-2 and V is TRBV30, with TRBD2 matching 12 bases. The J segment lost 0 bases and the V segment lost 0 bases, leaving 2 bases of the junction unmatched. This CDR3 region has 17 residues. Germline V CDR1 and CDR2: GTSNPN, SVGIG (reference sequence). In nucleotides, the CDR3 is TGTGCCTGGAGTGTACTAGCGGGGGGCTCGAACACCGGGGAGCTGTTTTTT. As protein: CAWSVLAGGSNTGELFF.

V gene TRBV6-1 combines with J gene TRBJ2-7, with unresolved D. Germline values: CDR1 MNHNS, CDR2 SASEGT. V was trimmed by 6 bases and J by 4 bases, leaving 13 bases between them. The CDR3 totals 13 residues. The CDR3 bases are TGTGCCAGCAGCACTCGTAGCCTTTACGAGCAGTACTTC. Its translation: CASSTRSLYEQYF.

This rearrangement joins TRBV6-6 to TRBJ1-5; D not certain. The CDR3 runs 11 residues. Trimming pared 6 bases from V and 11 bases from J, leaving 11 bases between. Looked up from germline, CDR1 is MNHNY and CDR2 is SVGAGI (reference sequence). For the CDR3, the DNA is TGTGCCAGCAGGGGCCTGATGGCCCAGCATTTT. Amino acids: CASRGLMAQHF.

The rearrangement uses TRBV2 and TRBJ1-1; TRBD1 matches 11 bases. Trimming at V came to 5 bases and at J to 5 bases, leaving 7 bases not matched to a gene. CDR1 and CDR2 (germline): SNHLY, FYNNEI. This CDR3 is 15 amino acids long. The CDR3 here is CASSNTGTGGTEAFF. In DNA, the CDR3 is TGTGCCAGCAGTAATACCGGGACAGGGGGGACTGAAGCTTTCTTT.

The J gene is TRBJ2-7, the V gene TRBV5-1; TRBD2 matches 9 bases. Losses at the gene ends were 9 bases for V and 7 bases for J; bases not matched to a gene: 14. The germline V gene encodes CDR1 SGHRS and CDR2 YFSETQ. This CDR3 is 14 amino acids long. Written as DNA, the CDR3 is TGCGCCACCTCTGAGGCGGGAGGGCCAGGTGAGCAGTACTTC. As protein: CATSEAGGPGEQYF.

The V and J genes are TRBV10-2 and TRBJ2-7, with a tentative D call TRBD2 (6 bases). Trimming removed 5 bases at V and 0 bases at J, with 11 bases between. Germline V lookup: CDR1 WSHSY, CDR2 SAAADI. This CDR3 region has 14 residues. CDR3 bases: TGCGCCAGCAGTAACGGGAGAATCTCCTACGAGCAGTACTTC. Translated: CASSNGRISYEQYF.

V usage is TRBV5-1 and J usage is TRBJ2-1; maybe TRBD2 (6 bases). This CDR3 comprises 16 residues. Germline V gene data show CDR1 as SGHRS and CDR2 as YFSETQ. Trimming removed 4 bases at V and 1 base at J, with 15 bases between. This CDR3 reads CASSPGLARSYNEQFF. The CDR3, as DNA: TGCGCCAGCAGCCCGGGGCTAGCGAGGTCCTACAATGAGCAGTTCTTC.

The chain links TRBV28 to TRBJ1-3, with no clear D. Deletions cut 7 bases from V and 3 bases from J, with 7 bases between. In germline, CDR1 is MDHEN, CDR2 SYDVKM. This CDR3 is built from 12 residues. CDR3 residues: CASTQIGNTIYF. As DNA, the CDR3 is TGTGCCAGCACACAGATTGGAAACACCATATATTTT. The full variable domain, in which reference TRBV28 and TRBJ1-3 provide the parts outside the CDR3, is DVKVTQSSRYLVKRTGEKVFLECVQDMDHENMFWYRQDPGLGLRLIYFSYDVKMKEKGDIPEGYSVSREKKERFSLILESASTNQTSMYLCASTQIGNTIYFGEGSWLTVV.

The genes are TRBV27 and TRBJ2-2; D ambiguous. CDR1 and CDR2 (germline): MNHEY, SMNVEV (reference sequence). Deletions cut 7 bases from V and 3 bases from J, with 12 bases between. CDR3 length: 14 residues. This CDR3 reads CASKPPIDTGELFF. In DNA, the CDR3 is TGTGCCAGCAAGCCCCCTATCGACACCGGGGAGCTGTTTTTT.

The rearrangement uses TRBV5-4 and TRBJ1-1; 8 bases are shared with TRBD1. J gave up 11 bases and V 1 base, and 4 bases lay outside the gene matches. This CDR3 spans 12 amino acids. Germline CDR1 and CDR2: SGHNT and YYREEE (reference sequence). CDR3: CASSLSQGGAFF. The CDR3, as DNA: TGTGCCAGCAGCTTGTCACAGGGGGGTGCTTTCTTT.

This clone was picked up one time. The chain couples TRBV29-1 to TRBJ2-7; 8 bases match TRBD1. The CDR3 extends over 17 amino acids. Germline values: CDR1 SQVTM, CDR2 ANQGSEA. J gave up 2 bases and V 0 bases, and 12 bases lay outside the gene matches. The DNA of the CDR3 is TGCAGCGTTGAAGAAGTTGTTGGCAGGGGGCCAACCTACGAGCAGTACTTC. It codes for CSVEEVVGRGPTYEQYF.

The chain uses TRBV28 and TRBJ2-1; no firm D call. The germline V gene has CDR1 MDHEN and CDR2 SYDVKM. The CDR3 consists of 18 residues. V shed 6 bases and J shed 0 bases, with 21 bases lying between them. The CDR3 region is CASSLHTMRLSSYNEQFF. The CDR3 coding sequence is TGTGCCAGCAGCCTCCACACCATGAGGTTAAGCTCCTACAATGAGCAGTTCTTC.

The chain is built from TRBV27 and TRBJ1-1, with 7 bases aligning to TRBD1. The CDR3 length is 13 residues. Unmatched junction bases numbered 1, after V lost 2 bases and J lost 4 bases. The germline V gene encodes CDR1 MNHEY and CDR2 SMNVEV (reference sequence). CDR3 residues: CASSLHRGTEAFF. In DNA form, the CDR3 reads TGTGCCAGCAGTTTACACAGGGGCACTGAAGCTTTCTTT.

The chain joins TRBV10-3 to TRBJ2-7; 9 bases line up with TRBD1. CDR3 length: 12 amino acids. Germline V gene sequence: CDR1 ENHRY, CDR2 SYGVKD. V was pared by 6 bases and J by 4 bases, with 1 base of the junction left unmatched. The DNA for the CDR3 is TGTGCCATCAGCGGGACAGGGTACGAGCAGTACTTC. This translates into CAISGTGYEQYF.

The chain uses TRBV28 and TRBJ1-5, with D maybe TRBD1 (5 bases). The CDR3 sequence is 15 residues long. V was shortened by 1 base and J by 1 base, with 8 bases between the two germline ends. Germline V gene sequence: CDR1 MDHEN, CDR2 SYDVKM. The chain's CDR3 is CASSLSRESNQPQHF. CDR3 sequence (DNA): TGTGCCAGCAGTTTATCCAGGGAAAGCAATCAGCCCCAGCATTTT. The whole variable domain, remainder taken from reference TRBV28 and TRBJ1-5, is DVKVTQSSRYLVKRTGEKVFLECVQDMDHENMFWYRQDPGLGLRLIYFSYDVKMKEKGDIPEGYSVSREKKERFSLILESASTNQTSMYLCASSLSRESNQPQHFGDGTRLSIL.

V usage is TRBV10-3 and J usage is TRBJ2-3; a possible D gene is TRBD2 (5 bases). This CDR3 has 12 residues. Germline loops: CDR1 ENHRY, CDR2 SYGVKD. Trimming took 2 bases from V and 6 from J, leaving 6 bases between them. In nucleotides, the CDR3 is TGTGCCATCAGTGAGATAGCGGATACGCAGTATTTT. This sequence encodes CAISEIADTQYF.

This clone was observed a handful of times. This sequence joins TRBV7-2 and TRBJ2-7; TRBD2 might be the D (5 bases). Trimming removed 1 base at V and 3 bases at J, with 10 bases between. Germline V gene data show CDR1 as SGHTA and CDR2 as FQGNSA. This CDR3 region has 14 residues. The CDR3 DNA follows: TGTGCCAGCAGCTTAGAGCGAGACTACTACGAGCAGTACTTC. It translates to CASSLERDYYEQYF.

This chain links TRBV6-1 with TRBJ1-1; 10 bases line up with TRBD1. Trimming cost V 4 bases and J 2 bases; bases outside gene matches: 1. The CDR3 is 14 residues long. Germline-derived CDR1 and CDR2 are MNHNS and SASEGT. Here the CDR3 DNA reads TGTGCCAGCAGTGGACAGGGGGCAAACACTGAAGCTTTCTTT. The encoded protein is CASSGQGANTEAFF.